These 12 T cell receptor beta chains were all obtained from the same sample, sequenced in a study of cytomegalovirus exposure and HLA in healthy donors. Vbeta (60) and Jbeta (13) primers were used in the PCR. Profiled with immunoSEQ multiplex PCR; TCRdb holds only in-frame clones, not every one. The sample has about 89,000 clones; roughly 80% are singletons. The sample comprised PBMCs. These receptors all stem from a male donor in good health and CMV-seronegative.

The CDR3 coding sequence is TGCGCCAGCAGCCGTAGATGGACAGGGGACATTAACTATGGCTACACCTTC. Residues: CASSRRWTGDINYGYTF. This chain joins TRBV4-3 and TRBJ1-2; 9 bases map to TRBD1. The CDR3 extends over 17 amino acids. The ends lost 4 bases at V and 1 base at J; junction bases unmatched: 10. The germline CDR1 and CDR2 sequences are LGHNA and YSLEER.

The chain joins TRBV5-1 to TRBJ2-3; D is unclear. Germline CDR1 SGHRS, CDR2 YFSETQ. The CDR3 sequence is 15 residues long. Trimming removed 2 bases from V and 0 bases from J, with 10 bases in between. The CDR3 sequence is CASSFSGLSTDTQYF. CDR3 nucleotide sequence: TGCGCCAGCAGCTTCTCAGGTCTAAGCACAGATACGCAGTATTTT.

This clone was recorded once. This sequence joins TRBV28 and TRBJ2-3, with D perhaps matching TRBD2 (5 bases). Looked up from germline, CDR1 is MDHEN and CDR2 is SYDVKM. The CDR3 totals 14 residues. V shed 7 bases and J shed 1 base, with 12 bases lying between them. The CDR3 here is CASNYEGGTDTQYF. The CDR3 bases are TGTGCCAGCAATTATGAGGGTGGCACAGATACGCAGTATTTT.

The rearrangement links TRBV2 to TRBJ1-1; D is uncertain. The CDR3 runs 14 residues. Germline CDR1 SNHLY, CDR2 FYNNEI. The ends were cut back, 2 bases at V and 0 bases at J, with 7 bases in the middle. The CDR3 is CASSEMELNTEAFF. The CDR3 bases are TGTGCCAGCAGTGAAATGGAGTTGAACACTGAAGCTTTCTTT.

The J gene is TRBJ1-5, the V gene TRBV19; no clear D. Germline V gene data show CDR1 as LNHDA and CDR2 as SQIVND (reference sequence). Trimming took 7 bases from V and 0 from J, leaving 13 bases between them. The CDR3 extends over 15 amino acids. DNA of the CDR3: TGTGCCAGTACGGTCAACCGATATAGCAATCAGCCCCAGCATTTT. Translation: CASTVNRYSNQPQHF.

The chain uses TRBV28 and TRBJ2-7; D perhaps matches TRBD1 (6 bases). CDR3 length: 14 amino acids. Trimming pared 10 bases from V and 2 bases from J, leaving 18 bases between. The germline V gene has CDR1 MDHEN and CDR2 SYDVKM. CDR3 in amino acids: CATINPAGAYEQYF. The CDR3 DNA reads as TGTGCCACCATCAATCCTGCAGGGGCCTACGAGCAGTACTTC.

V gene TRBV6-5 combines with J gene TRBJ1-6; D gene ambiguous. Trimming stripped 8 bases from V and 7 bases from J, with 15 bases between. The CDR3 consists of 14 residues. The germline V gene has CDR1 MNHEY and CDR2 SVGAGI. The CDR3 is CASCSGTANSPLHF. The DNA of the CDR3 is TGTGCCAGCTGCTCGGGTACGGCAAATTCACCCCTCCACTTT.

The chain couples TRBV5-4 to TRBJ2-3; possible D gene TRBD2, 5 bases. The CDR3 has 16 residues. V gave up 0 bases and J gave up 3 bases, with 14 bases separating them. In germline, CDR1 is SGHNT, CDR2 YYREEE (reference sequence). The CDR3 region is CASSLGVGDVTDTQYF. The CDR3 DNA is TGTGCCAGCAGCTTGGGGGTGGGAGATGTGACAGATACGCAGTATTTT.

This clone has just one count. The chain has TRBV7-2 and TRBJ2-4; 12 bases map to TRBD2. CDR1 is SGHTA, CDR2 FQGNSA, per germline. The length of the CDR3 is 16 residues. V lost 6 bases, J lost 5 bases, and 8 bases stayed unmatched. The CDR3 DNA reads TGTGCCAGCAGTCCTCTAGCGGGAGGGCCCCAAAACATTCAGTACTTC. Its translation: CASSPLAGGPQNIQYF.

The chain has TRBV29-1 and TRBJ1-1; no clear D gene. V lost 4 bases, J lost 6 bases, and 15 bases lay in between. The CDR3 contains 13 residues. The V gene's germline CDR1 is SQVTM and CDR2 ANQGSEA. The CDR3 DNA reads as TGCAGCGTTGTGCTCATGAATCGGGCTGAAGCTTTCTTT. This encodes CSVVLMNRAEAFF.

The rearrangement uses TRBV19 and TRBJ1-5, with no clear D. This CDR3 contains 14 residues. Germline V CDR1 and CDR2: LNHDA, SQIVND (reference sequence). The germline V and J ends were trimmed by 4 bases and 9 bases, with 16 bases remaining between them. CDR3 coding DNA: TGTGCCAGTAGTACCCTGGGCCATCGGGGGCCCCAGCATTTT. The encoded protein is CASSTLGHRGPQHF. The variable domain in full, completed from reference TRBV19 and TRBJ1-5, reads DGGITQSPKYLFRKEGQNVTLSCEQNLNHDAMYWYRQDPGQGLRLIYYSQIVNDFQKGDIAEGYSVSREKKESFPLTVTSAQKNPTAFYLCASSTLGHRGPQHFGDGTRLSIL.

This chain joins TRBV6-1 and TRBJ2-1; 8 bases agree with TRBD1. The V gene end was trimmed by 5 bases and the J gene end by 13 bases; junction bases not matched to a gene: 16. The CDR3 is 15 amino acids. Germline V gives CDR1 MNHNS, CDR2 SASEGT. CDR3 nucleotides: TGTGCCAGCAGTCATAAACCGGGACAGGCGAGAGACCAGTTCTTC. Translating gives CASSHKPGQARDQFF.